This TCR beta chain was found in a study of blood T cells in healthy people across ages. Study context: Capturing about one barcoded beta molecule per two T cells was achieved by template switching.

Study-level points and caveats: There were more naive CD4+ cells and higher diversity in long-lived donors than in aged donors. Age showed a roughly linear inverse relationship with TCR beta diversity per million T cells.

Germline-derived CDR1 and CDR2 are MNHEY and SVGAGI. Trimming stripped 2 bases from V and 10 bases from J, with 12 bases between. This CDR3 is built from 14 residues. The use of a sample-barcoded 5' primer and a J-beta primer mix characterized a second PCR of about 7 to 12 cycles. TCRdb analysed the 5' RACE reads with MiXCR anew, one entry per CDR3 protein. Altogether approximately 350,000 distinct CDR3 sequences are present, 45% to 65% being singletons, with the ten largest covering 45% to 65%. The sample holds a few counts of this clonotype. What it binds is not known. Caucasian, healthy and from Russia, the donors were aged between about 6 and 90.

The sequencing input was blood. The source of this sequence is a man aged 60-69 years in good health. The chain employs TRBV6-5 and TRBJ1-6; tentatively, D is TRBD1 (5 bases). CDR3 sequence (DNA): TGTGCCAGCAGTTACCGAGGGCAGGGCTCACCCCTCCACTTT. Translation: CASSYRGQGSPLHF.